This record covers a single TCR beta chain. Antigen specificity is unknown. This sample stems from a study of T cell repertoires in cytomegalovirus infection. Each CDR3 protein is one row after TCRdb ran MiXCR on the reads. The sample has 830,000 or so distinct CDR3 sequences, approximately 32% seen once. Trimming shortened V by 5 bases and J by 0 bases, and 11 bases separated the two germline ends. The CDR3 is made up of 15 amino acids. Germline-derived CDR1 and CDR2 are MDHEN and SYDVKM. The sample here was cultured CD8+ T cells from PBMCs, taken from culture after CMV antigen stimulation. The receptor was derived from a human donor in good health (CMV status not recorded). Some clones in this sample may be carry-over from other donors' samples. The V gene is TRBV28, the J gene TRBJ2-1; D is unclear. For the CDR3, the DNA is TGTGCCAGCAGTGGACGGGCTAGCTCCTACAATGAGCAGTTCTTC. It codes for CASSGRASSYNEQFF.